Sequencing of this T cell receptor (beta chain) was carried out in a study of blood T cell repertoires in COVID-19. Study at large: The United States, Italy and Spain supplied acute and convalescent COVID-19 samples. PBMCs, B-cell-depleted T cells, or T cells were the source of the cDNA or gDNA that made up the material.

Authors' analysis steps: Amplified reference gene primers provided the basis for estimating nucleated cell counts. The repertoire was sequenced with immunoSEQ multiplex PCR; TCRdb's copy has only in-frame clones and lacks some. D and trimming come from the DNA, and the V and J calls and clone size come from that table. Seen here are under 50,000 clones, over 75% observed once, and the top ten hold over 1%. The CDR3 spans 13 residues. The trim removed 2 bases at V and 8 bases at J, leaving 5 bases unmatched. This clonotype originated in a woman aged 35 to 49 with acute or convalescent COVID-19. The sequenced sample was peripheral blood. The chain carries TRBV12-3 or TRBV12-4 and TRBJ1-2; 7 bases are a match to TRBD1. CDR3: CASSLTGEGGYTF. The CDR3 region has the DNA TGTGCCAGCAGTTTAACAGGGGAAGGAGGCTACACCTTC.